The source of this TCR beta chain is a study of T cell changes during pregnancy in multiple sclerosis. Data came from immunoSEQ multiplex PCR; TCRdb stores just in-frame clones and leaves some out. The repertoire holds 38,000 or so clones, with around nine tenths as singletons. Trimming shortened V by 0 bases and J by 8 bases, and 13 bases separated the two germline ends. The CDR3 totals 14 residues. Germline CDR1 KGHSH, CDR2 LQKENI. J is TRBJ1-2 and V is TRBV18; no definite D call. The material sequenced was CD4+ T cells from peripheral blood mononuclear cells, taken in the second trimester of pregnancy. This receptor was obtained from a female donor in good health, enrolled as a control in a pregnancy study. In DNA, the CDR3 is TGTGCCAGCTCACCACCAATTAATCCCGGGGGCTACACCTTC. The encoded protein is CASSPPINPGGYTF.